The 18 T cell receptor beta chains below all came from one sample that was sequenced in a study of T cells in Graves' hyperthyroidism and ophthalmopathy. TCR beta CDR3 region amplification was performed from RNA transcripts. Initially, a first-round RT-PCR of the TCR CDR3 employed the HTBI primer set. MiXCR was run by TCRdb on the multiplex PCR reads, yielding one entry per CDR3 protein. Of hundreds of thousands of distinct CDR3 sequences in the sample, roughly 14% were seen once. Sequencing was carried out using blood. The receptor source for this set is a man younger than 35 with Graves' ophthalmopathy.

The genes are TRBV5-1 and TRBJ2-7, with D possibly matching TRBD1 (5 bases). With 0 bases removed from V and 3 bases from J, the gap between germline ends came to 13 bases. This CDR3 comprises 15 residues. In germline, CDR1 is SGHRS, CDR2 YFSETQ. The CDR3 sequence is CASSLGQIVLYEQYF. CDR3 DNA sequence: TGCGCCAGCAGCTTGGGACAGATTGTTCTCTACGAGCAGTACTTC.

This clonotype has ten or more counts. The chain has TRBV6-1 and TRBJ2-5; TRBD2 is a possible D gene (5 bases). Germline V gene sequence: CDR1 MNHNS, CDR2 SASEGT. Trimming took off 10 bases at V and 2 bases at J, with 11 bases between the two ends. CDR3 length: 12 residues. DNA for the CDR3: TGTGCCACCAGACTAAGTCAAGAGACCCAGTACTTC. Translating gives CATRLSQETQYF.

As to this clonotype: One end of the junction is discordant with germline, which a read error may explain. The chain is built from TRBV11-2 and TRBJ2-7; possibly TRBD2 for D (5 bases). The CDR3 covers 15 residues. Germline CDR1 reads SGHAT; CDR2 reads FQNNGV. The CDR3 reads CASSKVGLSSYEQCF. The DNA for the CDR3 is TGTGCCAGCAGCAAAGTAGGACTGAGCTCCTACGAGCAGTGCTTC.

Many counts were recorded for this clonotype. The chain has TRBV12-3 or TRBV12-4 and TRBJ1-4; a possible D gene is TRBD1 (6 bases). The CDR3 is made up of 13 amino acids. The germline V and J ends were trimmed by 6 bases and 10 bases, with 15 bases remaining between them. The CDR3 here is CASSYTGTGKLFF. DNA for the CDR3: TGTGCCAGCAGCTATACAGGGACGGGAAAACTGTTTTTT.

V and J are TRBV5-1 and TRBJ2-7; 7 nucleotides line up with TRBD1. V shed 2 bases and J 2 bases; nucleotides not matched to a gene: 1. This CDR3 region has 13 residues. Germline assignment: CDR1 SGHRS and CDR2 YFSETQ. CDR3 region: CASSFDRAYEQYF. The CDR3 coding sequence is TGCGCCAGCAGCTTCGACAGGGCCTACGAGCAGTACTTC.

This clonotype was detected many times. V and J are TRBV9 and TRBJ1-2; no definite D call. Trimming took 4 bases from V and 0 from J, leaving 16 bases between them. This CDR3 is built from 16 residues. Germline lookup yields CDR1 SGDLS and CDR2 YYNGEE. CDR3 in amino acids: CASSSTLARANYGYTF. In nucleotides, the CDR3 is TGTGCCAGCAGCTCGACATTGGCGAGAGCTAACTATGGCTACACCTTC.

This clonotype was observed once. V is TRBV2 and J is TRBJ2-5; 10 bases match TRBD2. The CDR3 runs 14 residues. V was clipped by 7 bases and J by 5 bases; unmatched bases: 7. Germline V gives CDR1 SNHLY, CDR2 FYNNEI. CDR3 sequence reads: CASKAGLALETQYF. The CDR3 coding sequence is TGTGCCAGCAAAGCGGGACTAGCGTTGGAGACCCAGTACTTC.

The V and J genes are TRBV14 and TRBJ2-7; D gene ambiguous. The length of the CDR3 is 13 residues. Trimming shortened V by 1 base and J by 8 bases, and 12 bases separated the two germline ends. CDR1 is SGHDN, CDR2 FVKESK, per germline. The CDR3 DNA reads as TGTGCCAGCAGCCAAGCCGTGGCGTTAAAGCAGTACTTC. It specifies CASSQAVALKQYF.

At least ten counts were recorded for this clonotype. V gene TRBV12-3 or TRBV12-4 combines with J gene TRBJ1-2; D gene ambiguous. Trimming removed 4 bases at V and 7 bases at J, with 13 bases between. This CDR3 contains 13 residues. The CDR3 here is CASSSGLRRGYTF. The CDR3 coding sequence is TGTGCCAGCAGTTCAGGACTGCGACGTGGCTACACCTTC.

This clonotype was observed a few times. The chain has TRBV18 and TRBJ2-7, with 9 bases that match TRBD1. Germline CDR1 and CDR2: KGHSH and LQKENI. The V gene end was trimmed by 2 bases and the J gene end by 2 bases; junction bases not matched to a gene: 7. The CDR3 spans 16 residues. The CDR3 region has the DNA TGTGCCAGCTCACCAAGGGACAGGGTATCGACCTACGAGCAGTACTTC. This gives the protein CASSPRDRVSTYEQYF.

The DNA for the CDR3 is TGTGCCAGCCCCTGGGGTGCAACTAATGAAAAACTGTTTTTT. This encodes CASPWGATNEKLFF. The rearrangement joins TRBV27 to TRBJ1-4; D not certain. This CDR3 comprises 14 residues. CDR1 is MNHEY and CDR2 is SMNVEV in the germline V gene (reference sequence). V lost 8 bases, J lost 0 bases, and 10 bases lay in between.

J is TRBJ2-5 and V is TRBV29-1, with 8 bases fitting TRBD2. This CDR3 is 13 amino acids long. Germline V gene lookup returns CDR1 SQVTM and CDR2 ANQGSEA. Germline trimming cut 4 bases from V and 5 bases from J; bases unmatched to any gene: 6. Here the CDR3 reads CSVVERGGETQYF. The CDR3 nucleotides are TGCAGCGTTGTGGAACGGGGGGGCGAGACCCAGTACTTC.

This clonotype occurred many times. The gene calls are TRBV5-1 and TRBJ2-7; D unclear. Trimming left V 5 bases short and J 4 bases short, with 22 bases between. In germline, CDR1 is SGHRS, CDR2 YFSETQ. CDR3 length: 16 amino acids. CDR3 DNA sequence: TGCGCCAGCAGACAAGCACTACGATCGGTAGGGTACGAGCAGTACTTC. Protein sequence: CASRQALRSVGYEQYF.

This chain joins TRBV6-1 and TRBJ2-7; maybe TRBD2 (6 bases). The length of the CDR3 is 15 residues. V lost 4 bases, J lost 2 bases, and 15 bases lay in between. From germline, CDR1 is MNHNS and CDR2 SASEGT. CDR3 sequence: CASSGQTSSTYEQYF. The CDR3 nucleotides are TGTGCCAGCAGTGGCCAGACTAGTTCCACCTACGAGCAGTACTTC.

This clonotype was recorded at least ten times. The rearrangement uses TRBV3-1 and TRBJ2-1, with 10 nucleotides matching TRBD2. Germline-derived CDR1 and CDR2 are LGHDT and YNNKEL (reference sequence). The CDR3 extends over 16 amino acids. V shed 0 bases and J 5 bases; nucleotides not matched to a gene: 4. The CDR3 coding sequence is TGTGCCAGCAGCCAAGACAGCGGGAGGGCCCACAATGAGCAGTTCTTC. Translation gives CASSQDSGRAHNEQFF.

This clonotype was detected many times. The V and J genes are TRBV11-2 and TRBJ2-3; no reliable D call. The CDR3 length is 13 residues. CDR1 and CDR2 (germline): SGHAT, FQNNGV. V lost 1 base to trimming and J lost 4 bases, with 6 bases between them. CDR3 sequence reads: CASSLVQSDTQYF. CDR3 DNA: TGTGCCAGCAGCTTAGTTCAGTCAGATACGCAGTATTTT.

Note on this clonotype: It may be a read error: a sequence one base away is much more abundant. The gene calls are TRBV27 and TRBJ2-7; tentatively, D is TRBD1 or TRBD2 (5 bases each). The end of the DNA fits TRBJ2-1 better, so the J call may be wrong. Per germline, CDR1 MNHEY and CDR2 SMNVEV (reference sequence). The CDR3 runs 15 residues. The CDR3 DNA is TGTGCCAGCAGTCACCCGGGACGGAACACCTACGAGCAGTTCTTC. Encoded protein: CASSHPGRNTYEQFF.

This clonotype was counted a few times. The V and J genes are TRBV20-1 and TRBJ2-3, with D possibly being TRBD1 (8 bases). Trimming pared 0 bases from V and 6 bases from J, leaving 31 bases between. The CDR3 is 20 amino acids. Germline V gene lookup returns CDR1 DFQATT and CDR2 SNEGSKA (reference sequence). The CDR3 sequence is CSARDFPGQATSRKVDTQYF. DNA for the CDR3: TGCAGTGCTAGAGATTTTCCGGGACAGGCGACTAGCAGGAAGGTGGATACGCAGTATTTT.